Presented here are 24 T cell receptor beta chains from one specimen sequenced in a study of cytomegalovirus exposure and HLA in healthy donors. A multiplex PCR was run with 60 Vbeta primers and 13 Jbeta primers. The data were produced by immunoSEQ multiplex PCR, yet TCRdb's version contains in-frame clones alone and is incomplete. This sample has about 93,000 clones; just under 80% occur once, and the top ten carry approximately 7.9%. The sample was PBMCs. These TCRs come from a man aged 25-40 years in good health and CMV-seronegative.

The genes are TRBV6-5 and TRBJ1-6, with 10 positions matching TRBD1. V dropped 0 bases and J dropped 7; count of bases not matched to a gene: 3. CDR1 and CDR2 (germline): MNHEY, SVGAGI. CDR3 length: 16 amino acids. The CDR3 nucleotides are TGTGCCAGCAGTTACTCGGCGGGACAGGGGAATTCACCCCTCCACTTT. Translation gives CASSYSAGQGNSPLHF.

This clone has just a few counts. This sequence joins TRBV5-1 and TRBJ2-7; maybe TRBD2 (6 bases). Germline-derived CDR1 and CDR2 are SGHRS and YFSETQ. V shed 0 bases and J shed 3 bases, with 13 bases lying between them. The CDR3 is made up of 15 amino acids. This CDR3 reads CASSLGDLRIYEQYF. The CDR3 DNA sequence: TGCGCCAGCAGCTTGGGGGACTTACGAATCTACGAGCAGTACTTC.

The DNA for the CDR3 is TGTGCCAGCAGTGACCAAGCGGGAGAGGTTGTAGGAGATACGCAGTATTTT. Protein product: CASSDQAGEVVGDTQYF. The chain combines TRBV6-4 with TRBJ2-3; 8 bases agree with TRBD2. From germline, CDR1 is MRHNA and CDR2 SNTAGT. The CDR3 spans 17 residues. V was clipped by 2 bases and J by 5 bases; unmatched bases: 12.

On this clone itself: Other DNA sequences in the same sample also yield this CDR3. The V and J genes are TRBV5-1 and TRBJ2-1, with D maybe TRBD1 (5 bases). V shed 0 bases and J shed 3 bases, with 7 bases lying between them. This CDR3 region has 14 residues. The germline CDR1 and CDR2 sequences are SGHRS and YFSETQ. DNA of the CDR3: TGCGCCAGCAGCTTGGCGACAGACTACAATGAGCAGTTCTTC. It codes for CASSLATDYNEQFF.

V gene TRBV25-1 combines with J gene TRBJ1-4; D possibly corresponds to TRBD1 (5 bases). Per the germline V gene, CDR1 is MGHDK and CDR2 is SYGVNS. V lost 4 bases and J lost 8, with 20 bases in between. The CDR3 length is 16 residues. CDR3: CASSVLKAARGEKLFF. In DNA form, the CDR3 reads TGTGCCAGCAGTGTTCTGAAGGCAGCCCGGGGGGAAAAACTGTTTTTT.

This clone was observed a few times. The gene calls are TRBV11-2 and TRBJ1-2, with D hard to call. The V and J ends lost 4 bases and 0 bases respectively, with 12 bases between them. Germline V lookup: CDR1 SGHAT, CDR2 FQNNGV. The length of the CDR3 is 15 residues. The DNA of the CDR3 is TGTGCCAGCAGCTGGTCGGAGGACCCTAACTATGGCTACACCTTC. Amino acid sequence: CASSWSEDPNYGYTF.

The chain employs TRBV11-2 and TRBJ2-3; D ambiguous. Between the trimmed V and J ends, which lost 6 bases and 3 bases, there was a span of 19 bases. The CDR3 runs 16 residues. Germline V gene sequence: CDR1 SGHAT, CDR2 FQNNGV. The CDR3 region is CASSSPTGGETDTQYF. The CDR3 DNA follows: TGTGCCAGCAGTTCCCCCACTGGCGGAGAGACAGATACGCAGTATTTT.

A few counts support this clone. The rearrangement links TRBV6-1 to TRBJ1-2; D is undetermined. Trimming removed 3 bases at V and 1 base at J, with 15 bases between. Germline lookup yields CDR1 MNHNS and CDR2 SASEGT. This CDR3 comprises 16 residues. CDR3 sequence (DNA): TGTGCCAGCAGTGATCCATATTCAACAGTTAACTATGGCTACACCTTC. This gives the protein CASSDPYSTVNYGYTF.

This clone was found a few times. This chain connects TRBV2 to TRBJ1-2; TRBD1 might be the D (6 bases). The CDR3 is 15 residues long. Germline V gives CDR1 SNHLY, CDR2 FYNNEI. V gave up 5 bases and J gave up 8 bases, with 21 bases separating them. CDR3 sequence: CASSYLPTDSLGYTF. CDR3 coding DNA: TGTGCCAGCAGTTACTTACCAACGGACAGTCTAGGCTACACCTTC. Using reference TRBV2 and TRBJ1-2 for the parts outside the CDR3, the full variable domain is EPEVTQTPSHQVTQMGQEVILRCVPISNHLYFYWYRQILGQKVEFLVSFYNNEISEKSEIFDDQFSVERPDGSNFTLKIRSTKLEDSAMYFCASSYLPTDSLGYTFGSGTRLTVV.

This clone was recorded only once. The CDR3 is CASQAGVGYEQYF. In DNA form, the CDR3 reads TGCGCCAGCCAAGCGGGAGTAGGGTACGAGCAGTACTTC. The V gene is TRBV5-1, the J gene TRBJ2-7; 8 bases align to TRBD2. The CDR3 has 13 residues. Germline CDR1 and CDR2: SGHRS and YFSETQ. Germline trimming cut 7 bases from V and 4 bases from J; bases unmatched to any gene: 7. The complete variable domain, with remaining parts taken from reference TRBV5-1 and TRBJ2-7, reads KAGVTQTPRYLIKTRGQQVTLSCSPISGHRSVSWYQQTPGQGLQFLFEYFSETQRNKGNFPGRFSGRQFSNSRSEMNVSTLELGDSALYLCASQAGVGYEQYFGPGTRLTVT.

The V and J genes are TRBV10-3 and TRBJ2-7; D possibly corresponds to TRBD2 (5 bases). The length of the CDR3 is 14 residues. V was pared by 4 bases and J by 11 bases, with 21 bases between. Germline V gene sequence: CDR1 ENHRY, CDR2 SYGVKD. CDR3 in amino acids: CAISVGGDSRDEYF. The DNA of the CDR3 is TGTGCCATCAGTGTAGGAGGAGATTCCAGAGATGAGTACTTC.

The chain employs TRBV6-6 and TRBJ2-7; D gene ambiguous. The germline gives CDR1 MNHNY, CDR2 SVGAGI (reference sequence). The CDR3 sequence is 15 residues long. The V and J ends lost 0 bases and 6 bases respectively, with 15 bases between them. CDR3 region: CASSYSSPLSFEQYF. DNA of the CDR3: TGTGCCAGCAGTTACTCTTCTCCCTTGTCTTTCGAGCAGTACTTC.

CDR3 in amino acids: CASSPSGRDINEQFF. The CDR3 DNA sequence: TGTGCCAGCAGTCCTAGCGGGAGGGATATCAATGAGCAGTTCTTC. The J gene is TRBJ2-1, the V gene TRBV27; the match to TRBD2 covers 12 bases. Germline values: CDR1 MNHEY, CDR2 SMNVEV (reference sequence). Trimming took 5 bases from V and 6 from J; bases not matched to a gene: 5. The CDR3 has 15 amino acids.

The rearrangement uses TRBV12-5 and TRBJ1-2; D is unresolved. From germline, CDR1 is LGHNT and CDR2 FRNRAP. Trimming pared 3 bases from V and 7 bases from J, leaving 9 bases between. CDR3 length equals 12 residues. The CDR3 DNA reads TGTGCTAGTGGTTTACTCGGTGGTGGCTACACCTTC. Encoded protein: CASGLLGGGYTF.

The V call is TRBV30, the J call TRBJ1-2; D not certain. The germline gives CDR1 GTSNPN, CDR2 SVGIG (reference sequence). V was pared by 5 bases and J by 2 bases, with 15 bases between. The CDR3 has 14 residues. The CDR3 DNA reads TGTGCCTGGGTCCCCCTACCGGGAAACTATGGCTACACCTTC. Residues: CAWVPLPGNYGYTF.

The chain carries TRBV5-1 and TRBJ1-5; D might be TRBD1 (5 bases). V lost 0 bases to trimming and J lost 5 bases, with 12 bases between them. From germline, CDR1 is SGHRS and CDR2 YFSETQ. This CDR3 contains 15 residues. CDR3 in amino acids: CASSLVAGKDQPQHF. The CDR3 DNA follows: TGCGCCAGCAGCTTGGTGGCAGGGAAGGATCAGCCCCAGCATTTT.

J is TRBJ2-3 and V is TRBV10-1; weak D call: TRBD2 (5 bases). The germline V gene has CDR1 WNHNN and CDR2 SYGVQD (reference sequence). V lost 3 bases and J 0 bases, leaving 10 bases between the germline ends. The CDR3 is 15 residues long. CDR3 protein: CASSDPAASTDTQYF. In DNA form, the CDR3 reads TGCGCCAGCAGTGACCCAGCGGCGAGCACAGATACGCAGTATTTT.

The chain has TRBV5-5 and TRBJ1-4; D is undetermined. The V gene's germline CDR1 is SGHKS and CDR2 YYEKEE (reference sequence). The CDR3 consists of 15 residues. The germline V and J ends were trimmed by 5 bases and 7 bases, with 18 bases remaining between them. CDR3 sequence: CASRQNALAGEKLFF. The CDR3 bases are TGTGCCAGCAGACAGAATGCCCTAGCTGGTGAAAAACTGTTTTTT. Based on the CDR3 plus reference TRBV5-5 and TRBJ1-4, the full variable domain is DAGVTQSPTHLIKTRGQQVTLRCSPISGHKSVSWYQQVLGQGPQFIFQYYEKEERGRGNFPDRFSARQFPNYSSELNVNALLLGDSALYLCASRQNALAGEKLFFGSGTQLSVL.

DNA of the CDR3: TGTGCCAGCAGTGAAGTTTCAGGGGCCCAAAGGCGGGCTTTCTTT. Translated, it gives CASSEVSGAQRRAFF. This sequence joins TRBV2 and TRBJ1-1, with D possibly TRBD1 on 6 matching bases. Germline CDR1 SNHLY, CDR2 FYNNEI. Trimming removed 1 base from V and 11 bases from J, with 20 bases in between. CDR3 length: 15 amino acids.

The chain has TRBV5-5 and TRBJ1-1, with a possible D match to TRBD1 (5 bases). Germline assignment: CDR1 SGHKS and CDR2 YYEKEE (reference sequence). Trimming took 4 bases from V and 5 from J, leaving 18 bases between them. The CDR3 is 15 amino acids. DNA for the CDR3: TGTGCCAGCAGCGATACGACAGTTCTCGAAACTGAAGCTTTCTTT. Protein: CASSDTTVLETEAFF.

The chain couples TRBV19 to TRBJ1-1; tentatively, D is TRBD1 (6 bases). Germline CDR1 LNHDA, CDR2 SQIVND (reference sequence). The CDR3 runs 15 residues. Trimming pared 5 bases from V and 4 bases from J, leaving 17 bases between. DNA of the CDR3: TGTGCCAGTAGTCACCGAGGGGGTTCGAGCACTGAAGCTTTCTTT. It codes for CASSHRGGSSTEAFF. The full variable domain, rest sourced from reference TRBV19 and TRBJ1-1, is DGGITQSPKYLFRKEGQNVTLSCEQNLNHDAMYWYRQDPGQGLRLIYYSQIVNDFQKGDIAEGYSVSREKKESFPLTVTSAQKNPTAFYLCASSHRGGSSTEAFFGQGTRLTVV.

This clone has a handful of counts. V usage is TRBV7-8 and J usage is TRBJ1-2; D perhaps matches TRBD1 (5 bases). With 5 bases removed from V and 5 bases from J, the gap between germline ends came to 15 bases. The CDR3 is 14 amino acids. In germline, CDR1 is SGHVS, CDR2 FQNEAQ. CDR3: CASSPGSLPYGYTF. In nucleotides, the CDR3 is TGTGCCAGCAGCCCAGGGTCACTACCGTATGGCTACACCTTC.

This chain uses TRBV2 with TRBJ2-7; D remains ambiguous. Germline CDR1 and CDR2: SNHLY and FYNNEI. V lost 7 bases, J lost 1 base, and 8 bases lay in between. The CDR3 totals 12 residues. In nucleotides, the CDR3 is TGTGCCAGCAATGCCAGGTCCTACGAGCAGTACTTC. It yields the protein CASNARSYEQYF.

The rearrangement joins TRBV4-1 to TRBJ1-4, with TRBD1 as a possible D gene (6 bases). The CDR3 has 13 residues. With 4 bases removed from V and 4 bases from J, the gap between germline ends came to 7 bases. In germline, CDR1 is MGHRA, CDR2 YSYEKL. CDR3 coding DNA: TGCGCCAGCAGCCGGACAGTTAATGAAAAACTGTTTTTT. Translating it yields CASSRTVNEKLFF.